Sequencing of this T cell receptor beta chain was carried out in a study of blood T cells in healthy people across ages. The authors ran a second PCR of roughly 7 to 11 cycles using a sample-barcoded 5' primer and a J-beta primer mix. TCRdb recomputed calls from the 5' RACE reads with MiXCR, one row per CDR3 protein. The profile shows 1.5 million or so distinct CDR3 sequences, about 45% of them singletons. Study observations and caveats: Naive and antigen-experienced cells were not separated, limiting conclusive comparison. The percentage of naive T cells correlated strongly with TCR beta diversity.

This clonotype was detected only a few times. Its antigen is undetermined. Germline lookup yields CDR1 MNHEY and CDR2 SVGAGI. The CDR3 is 14 residues long. The V end lost 6 bases, the J end lost 11 bases, and 17 bases lay between the germline ends. The sample comprised blood. This chain uses TRBV6-5 with TRBJ1-6; D remains unclear. The clonotype originates from a woman younger than 35 in good health. This CDR3 is CASSPARVVAPLHF. CDR3 DNA sequence: TGTGCCAGCAGCCCCGCCAGAGTTGTAGCACCCCTCCACTTT.